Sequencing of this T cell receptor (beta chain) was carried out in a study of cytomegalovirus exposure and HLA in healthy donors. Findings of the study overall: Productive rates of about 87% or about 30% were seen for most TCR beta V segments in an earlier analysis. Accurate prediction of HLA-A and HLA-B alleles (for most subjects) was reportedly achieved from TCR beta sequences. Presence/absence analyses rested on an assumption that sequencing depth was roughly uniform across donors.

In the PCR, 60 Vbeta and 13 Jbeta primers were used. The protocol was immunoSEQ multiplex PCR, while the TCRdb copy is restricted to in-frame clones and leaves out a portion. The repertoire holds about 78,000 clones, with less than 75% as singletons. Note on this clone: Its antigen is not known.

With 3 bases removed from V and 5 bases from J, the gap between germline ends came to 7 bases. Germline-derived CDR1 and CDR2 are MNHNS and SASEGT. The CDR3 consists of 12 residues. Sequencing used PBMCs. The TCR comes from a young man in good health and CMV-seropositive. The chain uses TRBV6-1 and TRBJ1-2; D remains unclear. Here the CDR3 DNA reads TGTGCCAGCAGTGATGAGACATATGGCTACACCTTC. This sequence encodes CASSDETYGYTF.